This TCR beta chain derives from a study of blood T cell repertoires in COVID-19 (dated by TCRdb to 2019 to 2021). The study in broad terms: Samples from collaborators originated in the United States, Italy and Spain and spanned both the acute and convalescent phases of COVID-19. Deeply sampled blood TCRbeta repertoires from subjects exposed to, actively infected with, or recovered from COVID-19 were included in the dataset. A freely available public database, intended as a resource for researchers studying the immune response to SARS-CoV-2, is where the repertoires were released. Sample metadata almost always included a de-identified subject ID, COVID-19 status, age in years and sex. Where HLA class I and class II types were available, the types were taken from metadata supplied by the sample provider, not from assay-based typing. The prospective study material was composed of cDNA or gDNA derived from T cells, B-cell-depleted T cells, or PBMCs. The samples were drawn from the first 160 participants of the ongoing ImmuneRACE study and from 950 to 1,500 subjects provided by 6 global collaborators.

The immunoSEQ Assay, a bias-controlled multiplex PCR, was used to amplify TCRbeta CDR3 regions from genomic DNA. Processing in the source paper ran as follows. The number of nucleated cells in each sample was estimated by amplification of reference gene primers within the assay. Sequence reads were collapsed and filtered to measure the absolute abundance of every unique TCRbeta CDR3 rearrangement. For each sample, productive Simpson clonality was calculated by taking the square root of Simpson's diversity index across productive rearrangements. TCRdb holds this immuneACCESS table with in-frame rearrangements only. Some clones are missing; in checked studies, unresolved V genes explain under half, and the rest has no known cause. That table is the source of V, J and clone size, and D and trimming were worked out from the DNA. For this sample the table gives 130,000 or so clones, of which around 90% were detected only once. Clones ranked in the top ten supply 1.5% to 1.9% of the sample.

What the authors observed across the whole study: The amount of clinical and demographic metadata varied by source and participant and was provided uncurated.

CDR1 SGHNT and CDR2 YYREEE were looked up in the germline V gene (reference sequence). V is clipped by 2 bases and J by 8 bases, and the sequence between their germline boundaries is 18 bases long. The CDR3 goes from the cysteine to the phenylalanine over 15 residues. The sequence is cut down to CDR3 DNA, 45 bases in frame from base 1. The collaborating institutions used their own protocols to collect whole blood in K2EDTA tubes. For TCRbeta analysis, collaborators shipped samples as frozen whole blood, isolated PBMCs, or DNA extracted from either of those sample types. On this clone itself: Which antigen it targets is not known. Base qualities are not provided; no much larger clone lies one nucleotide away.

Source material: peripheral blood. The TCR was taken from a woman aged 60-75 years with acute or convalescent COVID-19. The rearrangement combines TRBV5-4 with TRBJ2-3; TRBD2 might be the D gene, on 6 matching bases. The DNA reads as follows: TGTGCCAGCAGCTTTAAGGGCGGGGCACGAGGTACGCAGTATTTT. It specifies CASSFKGGARGTQYF.